This T cell receptor (beta chain) is from a study of blood T cell repertoires in COVID-19. CDR3 length: 12 amino acids. In germline, CDR1 is SGHTS, CDR2 YDEGEE. The V end lost 4 bases, the J end lost 6 bases, and 9 bases lay between the germline ends. In the study's own analysis: Amplification with reference gene primers provided the estimates of nucleated cell counts. Using immunoSEQ multiplex PCR, the repertoire was profiled, and TCRdb retains in-frame clones only, with some absent. The V and J calls and the clone size are those of that table, but D and trimming were determined from the DNA. Of 360,000 or so clones in the sample, almost 90% were seen once.

The sequenced material came from peripheral blood. V usage is TRBV5-8 and J usage is TRBJ2-3, with D unclear. The receptor was derived from a man between 18 and 29 years old with active or convalescent COVID-19. As DNA, the CDR3 is TGTGCCAGCAGCGATTGGCGGGATACGCAGTATTTT. This translates into CASSDWRDTQYF.